The T cell receptor (beta chain) under discussion was sequenced for a study of blood T cell repertoires in COVID-19. Study background: Sources were T cells, B-cell-depleted T cells, or PBMCs; the material itself was cDNA or gDNA.

In the authors' methods: Nucleated cell number was recorded as an estimate derived from reference gene primer amplification. Assay: immunoSEQ multiplex PCR; the TCRdb copy retains only in-frame clones and omits some. The DNA was the basis for D and trimming; V, J and clone size are from that table. The table shows about 240,000 clones, with around 90% occurring only once. The CDR3 sequence is 18 residues long. With V trimmed by 2 bases and J by 2 bases, 13 bases remained unmatched. Germline V gene lookup returns CDR1 SGDLS and CDR2 YYNGEE. This TCR derives from a man aged 60 to 69 who had recovered from COVID-19. V is TRBV9 and J is TRBJ1-5, with 7 bases aligning to TRBD1. The sequencing input was peripheral blood. Written as DNA, the CDR3 is TGTGCCAGCAGCGTGGAGAGGTTGACAGGGCTCGGCAATCAGCCCCAGCATTTT. Translation: CASSVERLTGLGNQPQHF.